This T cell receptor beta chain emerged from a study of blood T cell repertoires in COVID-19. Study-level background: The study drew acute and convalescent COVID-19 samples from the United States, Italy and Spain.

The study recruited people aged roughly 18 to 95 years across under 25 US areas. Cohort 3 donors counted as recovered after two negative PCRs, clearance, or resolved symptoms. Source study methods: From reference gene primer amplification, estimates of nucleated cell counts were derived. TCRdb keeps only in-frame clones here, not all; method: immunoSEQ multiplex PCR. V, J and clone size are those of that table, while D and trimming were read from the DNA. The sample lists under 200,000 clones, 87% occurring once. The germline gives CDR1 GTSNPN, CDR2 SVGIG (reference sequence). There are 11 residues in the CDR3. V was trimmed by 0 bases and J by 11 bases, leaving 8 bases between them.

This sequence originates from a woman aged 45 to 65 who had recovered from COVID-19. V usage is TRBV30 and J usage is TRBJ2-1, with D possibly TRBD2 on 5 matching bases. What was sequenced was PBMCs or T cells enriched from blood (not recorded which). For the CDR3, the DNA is TGTGCCTGGAGTGTAAGGGAGAAGCAGTTCTTC. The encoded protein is CAWSVREKQFF.